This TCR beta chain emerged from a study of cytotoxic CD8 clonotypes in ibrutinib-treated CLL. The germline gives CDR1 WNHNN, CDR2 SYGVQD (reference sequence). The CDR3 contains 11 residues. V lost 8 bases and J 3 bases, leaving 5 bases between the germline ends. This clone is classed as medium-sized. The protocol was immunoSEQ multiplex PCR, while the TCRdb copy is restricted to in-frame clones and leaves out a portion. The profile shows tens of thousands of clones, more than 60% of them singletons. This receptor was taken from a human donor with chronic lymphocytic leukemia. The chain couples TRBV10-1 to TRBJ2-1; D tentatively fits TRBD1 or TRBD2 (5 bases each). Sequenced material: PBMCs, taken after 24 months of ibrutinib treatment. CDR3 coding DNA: TGCGCCAGCGGGGGCTACAATGAGCAGTTCTTC. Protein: CASGGYNEQFF.